This T cell receptor beta chain was observed in a study of cytomegalovirus exposure and HLA in healthy donors. It was with 60 Vbeta and 13 Jbeta primers that the PCR ran. The method was immunoSEQ multiplex PCR; TCRdb's version includes in-frame clones alone and lacks a portion of them. The sample includes 150,000 to 200,000 clones, about 72% of them seen just once. This clone appeared a few times. The V gene lost 3 bases and the J gene lost 6 bases, with 12 bases spanning the gap. The CDR3 contains 13 residues. Germline V gives CDR1 GTSNPN, CDR2 SVGIG (reference sequence). Sequencing used PBMCs. The receptor was derived from a human donor in good health. The V call is TRBV30, the J call TRBJ1-5; TRBD1 is a possible D gene (5 bases). CDR3 in DNA: TGTGCCTGGAGCGGGGGGGGGACTCAGCCCCAGCATTTT. Translating gives CAWSGGGTQPQHF.